The sequence of this T cell receptor beta chain was determined in a study of shared clonotypes between healthy human individuals. Regarding the study as a whole: Measured sharing among donors was expected to vary with sequencing depth. Sorted-subset sequencing, rarefaction showed, was incomplete despite large depth. Compared with clonotypes that all four donors shared, non-shared clonotypes had lower generation probabilities.

Germline values: CDR1 ENHRY, CDR2 SYGVKD. Trimming pared 4 bases from V and 4 bases from J, leaving 12 bases between. This CDR3 comprises 14 residues. In the case of this clone: The antigen is unknown.

All the donors were Caucasian adults who lived in Nashville, Tennessee. Using immunoSEQ multiplex PCR, the repertoire was profiled, and TCRdb retains in-frame clones only, with some absent. The repertoire has roughly 1 million clones, around 82% of them found once; the top ten carry approximately 0.52%. The rearrangement joins TRBV10-3 to TRBJ2-3; D gene unclear. The TCR sequence derives from a man younger than 35 in good health. Some clones in this sample may be carry-over from other donors' samples. Sequenced sample: memory CD4+ T cells from PBMCs. Subset noted: CD45RA-negative fraction. Here the CDR3 reads CAISGTGPPDTQYF. DNA for the CDR3: TGTGCCATCAGTGGGACCGGCCCCCCAGATACGCAGTATTTT.